The entry below describes one T cell receptor (beta chain). The sample belongs to a study of CD8+ T cells in alopecia areata. This CDR3 is built from 14 residues. Germline V lookup: CDR1 MNHEY, CDR2 SVGAGI. V was trimmed by 6 bases and J by 3 bases, leaving 15 bases between them. Sequencing used cDNA as its template, made by extracting RNA and reverse transcribing it. The assay was immunoSEQ multiplex PCR, and TCRdb's table has in-frame clones only and misses some. The table records hundreds of thousands of clones, under 80% of them present only once. Material: CD4+ T cells sorted from blood, obtained at week 0. The chain couples TRBV6-5 to TRBJ2-7; possibly TRBD2 for D (6 bases). The source of this sequence is a human donor with alopecia areata. CDR3 sequence (DNA): TGTGCCAGCAGAGGGACCGGGGGTTTCTACGAGCAGTACTTC. Translation: CASRGTGGFYEQYF.